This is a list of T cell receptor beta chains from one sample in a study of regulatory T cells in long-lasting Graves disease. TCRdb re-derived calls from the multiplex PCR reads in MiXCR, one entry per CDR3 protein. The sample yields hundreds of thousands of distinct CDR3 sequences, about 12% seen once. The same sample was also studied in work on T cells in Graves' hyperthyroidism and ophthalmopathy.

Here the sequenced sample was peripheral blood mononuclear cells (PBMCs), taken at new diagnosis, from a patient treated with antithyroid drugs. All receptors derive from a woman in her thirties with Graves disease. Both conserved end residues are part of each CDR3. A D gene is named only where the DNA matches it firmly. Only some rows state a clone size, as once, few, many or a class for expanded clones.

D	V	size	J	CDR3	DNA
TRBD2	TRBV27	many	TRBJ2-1	CASSLRLAGKNEQFF	TGTGCCAGCAGTTTGCGACTAGCGGGTAAAAATGAGCAGTTCTTC
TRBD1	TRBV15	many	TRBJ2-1	CATSPQSWTGNNEQFF	TGTGCCACCAGCCCCCAGAGCTGGACAGGGAACAATGAGCAGTTCTTC
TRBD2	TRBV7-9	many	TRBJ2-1	CASSLVGGRLYNEQFF	TGTGCCAGCAGCTTAGTGGGGGGGAGACTTTACAATGAGCAGTTCTTC
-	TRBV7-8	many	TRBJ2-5	CASSHRADGTQYF	TGTGCCAGCAGCCACAGGGCCGACGGGACCCAGTACTTC
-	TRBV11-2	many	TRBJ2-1	CASSPRLTYNEQFF	TGTGCCAGCAGCCCGCGCCTGACCTACAATGAGCAGTTCTTC
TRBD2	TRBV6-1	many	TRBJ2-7	CASSSRGGAYEQYF	TGTGCCAGCAGTAGCCGTGGGGGGGCCTACGAGCAGTACTTC
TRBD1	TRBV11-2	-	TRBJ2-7	CASSLPGTDGSYEQYF	TGTGCCAGCAGCTTACCGGGGACAGATGGCTCCTACGAGCAGTACTTC
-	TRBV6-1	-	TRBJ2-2	CASRVDTGELFF	TGTGCCAGCAGGGTAGACACCGGGGAGCTGTTTTTT
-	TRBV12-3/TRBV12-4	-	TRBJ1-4	CASSEQLGEKLFF	TGTGCCAGCAGTGAGCAATTAGGTGAAAAACTGTTTTTT
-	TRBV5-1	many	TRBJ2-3	CASSLRLDPTDTQYF	TGCGCCAGCAGCCTGCGGCTGGACCCCACAGATACGCAGTATTTT
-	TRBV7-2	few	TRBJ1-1	CASSFSRGLNTEAFF	TGTGCCAGCAGCTTTTCTCGAGGTCTGAACACTGAAGCTTTCTTT
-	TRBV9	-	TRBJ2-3	CASSGPQADGTDTQYF	TGTGCCAGCAGCGGGCCCCAGGCGGACGGCACAGATACGCAGTATTTT
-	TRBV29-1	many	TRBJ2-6	CSVRADPAGANVLTF	TGCAGCGTGCGAGCTGATCCGGCTGGGGCCAACGTCCTGACTTTC
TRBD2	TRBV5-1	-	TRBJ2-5	CASRLAGDRETQYF	TGCGCCAGCAGACTAGCGGGAGATAGGGAGACCCAGTACTTC
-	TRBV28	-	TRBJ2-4	CASSLTGDSTKNIQYF	TGTGCCAGCAGTTTAACGGGGGATAGTACCAAAAACATTCAGTACTTC
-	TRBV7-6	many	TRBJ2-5	CASSLQGSGTQYF	TGTGCCAGCAGCTTACAGGGATCCGGGACCCAGTACTTC
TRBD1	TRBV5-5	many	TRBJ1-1	CASLSAHRDSEAFF	TGTGCCAGCCTATCAGCCCACCGGGACAGTGAAGCTTTCTTT
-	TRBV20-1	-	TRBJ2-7	CSARGGDPYEQYF	TGCAGTGCTAGAGGGGGAGACCCCTACGAGCAGTACTTC
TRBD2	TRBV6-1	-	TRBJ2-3	CATAGLAGDTQYF	TGTGCCACCGCGGGACTAGCGGGAGATACGCAGTATTTT
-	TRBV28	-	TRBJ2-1	CASSPPVAYNEQFF	TGTGCCAGCAGTCCGCCAGTAGCCTACAATGAGCAGTTCTTC
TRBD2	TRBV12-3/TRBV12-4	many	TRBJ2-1	CASRLGGRANNEQFF	TGTGCCAGCAGATTAGGCGGGAGGGCGAACAATGAGCAGTTCTTC
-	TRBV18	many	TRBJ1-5	CASSLQGSQPQHF	TGTGCCAGCTCACTACAGGGAAGTCAGCCCCAGCATTTT
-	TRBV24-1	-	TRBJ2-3	CATSSFDTQYF	TGTGCCACCTCCTCGTTTGATACGCAGTATTTT
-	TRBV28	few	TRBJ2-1	CASSFRKREFF	TGTGCCAGCAGTTTTAGGAAGCGGGAGTTCTTC
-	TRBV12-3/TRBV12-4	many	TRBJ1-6	CASGGLGNSPLHF	TGTGCCAGCGGGGGTCTCGGGAATTCACCCCTCCACTTT
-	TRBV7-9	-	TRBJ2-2	CASSPSLGDTGELFF	TGTGCCAGCAGCCCGTCTCTGGGGGACACCGGGGAGCTGTTTTTT
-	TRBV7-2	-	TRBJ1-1	CASGDTTVEAFF	TGTGCCAGCGGCGACACGACAGTTGAAGCTTTCTTT
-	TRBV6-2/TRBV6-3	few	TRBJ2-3	CASSYRPSGDTQYF	TGTGCCAGCAGTTACCGTCCATCCGGGGATACGCAGTATTTT
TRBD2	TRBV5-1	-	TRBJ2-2	CASSFREGLTGELFF	TGCGCCAGCAGCTTCCGGGAGGGCCTCACCGGGGAGCTGTTTTTT